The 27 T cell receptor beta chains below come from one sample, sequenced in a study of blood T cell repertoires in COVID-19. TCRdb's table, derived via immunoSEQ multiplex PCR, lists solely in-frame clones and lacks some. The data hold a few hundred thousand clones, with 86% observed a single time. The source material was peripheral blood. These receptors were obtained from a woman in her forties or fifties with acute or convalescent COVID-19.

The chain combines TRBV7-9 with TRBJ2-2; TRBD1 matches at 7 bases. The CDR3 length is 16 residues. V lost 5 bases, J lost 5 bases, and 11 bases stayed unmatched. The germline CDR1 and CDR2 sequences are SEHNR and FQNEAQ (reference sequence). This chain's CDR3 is CASSPGRDRRTGELFF. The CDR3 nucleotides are TGTGCCAGCAGCCCAGGCCGGGACAGACGTACCGGGGAGCTGTTTTTT. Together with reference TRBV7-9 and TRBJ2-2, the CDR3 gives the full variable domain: DTGVSQNPRHKITKRGQNVTFRCDPISEHNRLYWYRQTLGQGPEFLTYFQNEAQLEKSRLLSDRFSAERPKGSFSTLEIQRTEQGDSAMYLCASSPGRDRRTGELFFGEGSRLTVL.

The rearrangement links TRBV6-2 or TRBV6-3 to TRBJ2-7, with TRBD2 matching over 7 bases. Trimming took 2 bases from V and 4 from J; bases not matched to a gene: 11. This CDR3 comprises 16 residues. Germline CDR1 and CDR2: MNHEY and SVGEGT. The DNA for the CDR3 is TGTGCCAGCAGTTACCCCGACCGGGAGGACTCATACGAGCAGTACTTC. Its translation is CASSYPDREDSYEQYF.

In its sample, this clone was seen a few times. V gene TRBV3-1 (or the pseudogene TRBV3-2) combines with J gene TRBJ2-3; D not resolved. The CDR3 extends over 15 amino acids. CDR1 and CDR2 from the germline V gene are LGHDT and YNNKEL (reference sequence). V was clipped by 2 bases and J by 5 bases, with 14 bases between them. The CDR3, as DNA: TGTGCCAGCAGCCAAACCCCAAGAGCCGGAGATACGCAGTATTTT. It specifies CASSQTPRAGDTQYF.

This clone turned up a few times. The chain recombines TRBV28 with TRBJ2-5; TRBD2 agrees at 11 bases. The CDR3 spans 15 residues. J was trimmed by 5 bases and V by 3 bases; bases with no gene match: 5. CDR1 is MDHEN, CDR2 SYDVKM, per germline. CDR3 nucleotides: TGTGCCAGCAGTTTGTTCCTAGCGGGAGGCGAGACCCAGTACTTC. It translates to CASSLFLAGGETQYF.

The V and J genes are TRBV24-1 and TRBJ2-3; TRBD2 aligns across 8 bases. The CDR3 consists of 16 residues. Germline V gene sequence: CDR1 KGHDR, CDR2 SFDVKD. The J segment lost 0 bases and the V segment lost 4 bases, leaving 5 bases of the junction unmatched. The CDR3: CATSEPLAASTDTQYF. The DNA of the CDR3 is TGTGCCACCAGTGAGCCACTAGCGGCTAGCACAGATACGCAGTATTTT.

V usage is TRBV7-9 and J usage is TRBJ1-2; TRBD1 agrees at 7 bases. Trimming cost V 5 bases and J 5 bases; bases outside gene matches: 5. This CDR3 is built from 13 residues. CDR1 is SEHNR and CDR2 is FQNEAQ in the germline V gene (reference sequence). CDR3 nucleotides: TGTGCCAGCAGCCTAGGACAGGAGTATGGCTACACCTTC. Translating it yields CASSLGQEYGYTF.

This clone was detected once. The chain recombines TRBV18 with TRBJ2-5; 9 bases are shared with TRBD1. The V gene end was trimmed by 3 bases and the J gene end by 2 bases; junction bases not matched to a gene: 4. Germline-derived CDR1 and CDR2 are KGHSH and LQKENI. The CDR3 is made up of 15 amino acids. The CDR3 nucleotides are TGTGCCAGCTCACCCGTCGGGACAGGGCAAGAGACCCAGTACTTC. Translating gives CASSPVGTGQETQYF. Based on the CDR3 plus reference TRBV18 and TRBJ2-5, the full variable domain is NAGVMQNPRHLVRRRGQEARLRCSPMKGHSHVYWYRQLPEEGLKFMVYLQKENIIDESGMPKERFSAEFPKEGPSILRIQQVVRGDSAAYFCASSPVGTGQETQYFGPGTRLLVL.

The CDR3 sequence: CASSPTQTGGNSPLHF. CDR3 in DNA: TGTGCCAGCAGTCCCACCCAGACAGGTGGAAATTCACCCCTCCACTTT. V and J are TRBV27 and TRBJ1-6; a possible D gene is TRBD1 (6 bases). The CDR3 runs 16 residues. V was cut by 5 bases and J by 7 bases, with 18 bases left in between. The germline V gene encodes CDR1 MNHEY and CDR2 SMNVEV (reference sequence).

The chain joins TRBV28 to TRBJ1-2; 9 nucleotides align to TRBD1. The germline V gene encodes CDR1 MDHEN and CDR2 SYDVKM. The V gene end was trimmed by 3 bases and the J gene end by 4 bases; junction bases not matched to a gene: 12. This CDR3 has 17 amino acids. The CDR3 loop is CASSLWDRVTPGYGYTF. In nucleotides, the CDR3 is TGTGCCAGCAGTTTGTGGGACAGGGTGACTCCTGGCTATGGCTACACCTTC.

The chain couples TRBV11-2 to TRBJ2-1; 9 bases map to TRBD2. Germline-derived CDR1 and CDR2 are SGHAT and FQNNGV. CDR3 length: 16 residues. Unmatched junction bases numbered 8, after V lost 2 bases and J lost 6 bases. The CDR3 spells CASSLLWGREGNEQFF. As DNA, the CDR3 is TGTGCCAGCAGCTTACTGTGGGGGCGGGAGGGCAATGAGCAGTTCTTC.

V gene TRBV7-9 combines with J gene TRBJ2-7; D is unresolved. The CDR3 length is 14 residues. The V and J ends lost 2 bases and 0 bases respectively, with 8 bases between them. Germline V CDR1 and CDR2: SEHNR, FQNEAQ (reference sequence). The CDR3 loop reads CASSLWQSSYEQYF. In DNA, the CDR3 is TGTGCCAGCAGCTTATGGCAGTCCTCCTACGAGCAGTACTTC. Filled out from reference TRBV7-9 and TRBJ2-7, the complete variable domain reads DTGVSQNPRHKITKRGQNVTFRCDPISEHNRLYWYRQTLGQGPEFLTYFQNEAQLEKSRLLSDRFSAERPKGSFSTLEIQRTEQGDSAMYLCASSLWQSSYEQYFGPGTRLTVT.

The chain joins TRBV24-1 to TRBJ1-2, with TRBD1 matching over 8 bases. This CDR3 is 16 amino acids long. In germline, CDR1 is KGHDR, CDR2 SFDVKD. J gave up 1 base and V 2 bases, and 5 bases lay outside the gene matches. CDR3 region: CATSDSRTGGNYGYTF. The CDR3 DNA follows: TGTGCCACCAGTGATTCTCGTACAGGGGGTAACTATGGCTACACCTTC.

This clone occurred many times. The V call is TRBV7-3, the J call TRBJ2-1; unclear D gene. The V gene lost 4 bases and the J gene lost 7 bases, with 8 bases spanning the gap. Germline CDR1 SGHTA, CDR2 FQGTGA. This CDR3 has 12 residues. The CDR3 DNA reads TGTGCCAGCAGCTCCACTACGAATGAGCAGTTCTTC. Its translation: CASSSTTNEQFF.

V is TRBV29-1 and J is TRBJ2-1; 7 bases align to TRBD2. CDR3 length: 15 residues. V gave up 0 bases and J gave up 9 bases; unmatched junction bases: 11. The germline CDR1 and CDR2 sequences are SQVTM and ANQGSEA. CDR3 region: CSVEDPEGGMREQFF. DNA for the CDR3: TGCAGCGTTGAAGATCCCGAGGGAGGGATGCGTGAGCAGTTCTTC.

CDR3 bases: TGTGCCAGCAGCCACACCCCCCGGGGAACTGAAGCTTTCTTT. Translation gives CASSHTPRGTEAFF. V and J are TRBV6-6 and TRBJ1-1, with unresolved D. The CDR3 runs 14 residues. The ends were cut back, 6 bases at V and 5 bases at J, with 16 bases in the middle. The germline V gene encodes CDR1 MNHNY and CDR2 SVGAGI (reference sequence).

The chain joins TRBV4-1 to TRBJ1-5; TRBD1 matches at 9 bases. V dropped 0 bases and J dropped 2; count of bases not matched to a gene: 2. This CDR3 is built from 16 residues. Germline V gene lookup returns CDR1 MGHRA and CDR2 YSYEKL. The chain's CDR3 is CASSQEGQGRNQPQHF. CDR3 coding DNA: TGCGCCAGCAGCCAAGAAGGACAGGGGCGCAATCAGCCCCAGCATTTT.

As DNA, the CDR3 is TGCGCCAGCAGCCCGTCGGCGGGAGGGACCTACGAGCAGTACTTC. Protein: CASSPSAGGTYEQYF. This rearrangement joins TRBV5-1 to TRBJ2-7; 9 nucleotides line up with TRBD2. The germline V gene has CDR1 SGHRS and CDR2 YFSETQ. The length of the CDR3 is 15 residues. V dropped 4 bases and J dropped 2; count of bases not matched to a gene: 7.

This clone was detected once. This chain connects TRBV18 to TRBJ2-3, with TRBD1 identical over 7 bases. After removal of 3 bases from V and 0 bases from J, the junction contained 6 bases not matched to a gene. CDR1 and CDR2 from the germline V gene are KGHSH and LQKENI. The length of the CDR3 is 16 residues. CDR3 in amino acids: CASSPQWDSSTDTQYF. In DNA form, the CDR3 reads TGTGCCAGCTCACCGCAGTGGGACAGTAGCACAGATACGCAGTATTTT.

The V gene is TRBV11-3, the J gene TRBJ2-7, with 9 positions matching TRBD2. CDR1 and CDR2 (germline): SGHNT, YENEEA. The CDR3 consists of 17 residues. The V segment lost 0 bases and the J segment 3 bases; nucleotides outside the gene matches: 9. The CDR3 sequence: CASSLEIGTSRLYEQYF. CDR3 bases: TGTGCCAGCAGCTTAGAGATTGGGACTAGCCGACTCTACGAGCAGTACTTC.

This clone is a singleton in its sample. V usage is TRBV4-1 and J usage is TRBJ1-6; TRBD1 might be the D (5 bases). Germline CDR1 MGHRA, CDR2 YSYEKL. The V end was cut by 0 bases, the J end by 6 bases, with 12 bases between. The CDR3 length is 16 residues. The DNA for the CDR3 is TGCGCCAGCAGCCAAGAAAGACAGCTAAGTAATTCACCCCTCCACTTT. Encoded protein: CASSQERQLSNSPLHF.

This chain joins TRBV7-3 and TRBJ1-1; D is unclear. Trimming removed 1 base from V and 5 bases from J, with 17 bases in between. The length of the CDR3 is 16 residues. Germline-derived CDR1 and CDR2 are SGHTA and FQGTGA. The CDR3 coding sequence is TGTGCCAGCAGCTTAATTCCCCCAGGCACCGGAACTGAAGCTTTCTTT. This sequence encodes CASSLIPPGTGTEAFF.

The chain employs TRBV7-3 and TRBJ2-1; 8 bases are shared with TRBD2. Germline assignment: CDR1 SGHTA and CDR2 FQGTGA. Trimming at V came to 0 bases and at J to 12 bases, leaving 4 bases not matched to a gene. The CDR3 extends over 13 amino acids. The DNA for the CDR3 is TGTGCCAGCAGCTTAACCTCGAGCGGGGGGCAGTTCTTC. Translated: CASSLTSSGGQFF.

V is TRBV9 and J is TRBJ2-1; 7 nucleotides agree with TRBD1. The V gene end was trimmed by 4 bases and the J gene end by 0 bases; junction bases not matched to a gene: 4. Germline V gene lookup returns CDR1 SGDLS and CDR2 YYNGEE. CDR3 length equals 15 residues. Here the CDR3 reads CASSPWDSSYNEQFF. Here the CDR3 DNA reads TGTGCCAGCAGCCCCTGGGACAGCTCCTACAATGAGCAGTTCTTC.

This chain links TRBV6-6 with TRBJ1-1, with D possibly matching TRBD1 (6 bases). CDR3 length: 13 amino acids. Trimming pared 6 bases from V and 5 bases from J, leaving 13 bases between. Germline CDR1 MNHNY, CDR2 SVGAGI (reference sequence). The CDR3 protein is CASSFNQGTEAFF. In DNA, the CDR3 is TGTGCCAGCAGCTTTAACCAGGGGACTGAAGCTTTCTTT.

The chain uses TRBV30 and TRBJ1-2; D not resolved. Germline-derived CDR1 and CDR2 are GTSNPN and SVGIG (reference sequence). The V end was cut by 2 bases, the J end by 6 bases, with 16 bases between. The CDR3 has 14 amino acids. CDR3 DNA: TGTGCCTGGAGTTCTCGGGGAACGTACAATGGCTACACCTTC. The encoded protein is CAWSSRGTYNGYTF.

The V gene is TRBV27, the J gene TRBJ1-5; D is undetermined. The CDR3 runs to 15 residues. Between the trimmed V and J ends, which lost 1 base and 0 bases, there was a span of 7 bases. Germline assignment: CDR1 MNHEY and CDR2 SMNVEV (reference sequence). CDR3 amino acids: CASSLYGDSNQPQHF. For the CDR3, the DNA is TGTGCCAGCAGTTTATACGGGGATAGCAATCAGCCCCAGCATTTT.

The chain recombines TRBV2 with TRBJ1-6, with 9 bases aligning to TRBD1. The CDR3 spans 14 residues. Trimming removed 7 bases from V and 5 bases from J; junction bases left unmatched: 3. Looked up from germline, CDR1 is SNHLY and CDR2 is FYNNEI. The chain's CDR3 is CASTRTGDNSPLHF. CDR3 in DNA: TGTGCCAGCACTCGGACAGGGGATAATTCACCCCTCCACTTT.